The 11 T cell receptor beta chains listed next were all sequenced from one sample in a study of control samples from healthy donors and cancer patients. Assay: immunoSEQ multiplex PCR; the TCRdb copy retains only in-frame clones and omits some. The sample consists of roughly 120,000 clones, around nine tenths of them appearing once. Sequenced input: blood. These receptor sequences come from a man aged 25-45 years in good health.

Concerning this clone: This CDR3 is also generated by other DNA sequences in the sample. This sequence joins TRBV18 and TRBJ1-1; 9 bases agree with TRBD1. The CDR3 runs to 14 residues. Germline CDR1 KGHSH, CDR2 LQKENI. Unmatched junction bases numbered 0, after V lost 3 bases and J lost 1 base. The CDR3, as DNA: TGTGCCAGCTCACCGGGACAGGGGAACACTGAAGCTTTCTTT. Translating it yields CASSPGQGNTEAFF.

V gene TRBV4-1 combines with J gene TRBJ1-1; D gene uncertain. Germline CDR1 and CDR2: MGHRA and YSYEKL. The CDR3 sequence is 13 residues long. V was cut by 3 bases and J by 6 bases, with 11 bases left in between. The CDR3 sequence: CASSHPGDAEAFF. CDR3 DNA sequence: TGCGCCAGCAGCCATCCGGGTGACGCTGAAGCTTTCTTT.

The chain employs TRBV14 and TRBJ1-6, with 9 bases aligning to TRBD1. The germline CDR1 and CDR2 sequences are SGHDN and FVKESK. The V segment lost 0 bases and the J segment 6 bases; nucleotides outside the gene matches: 6. There are 17 residues in the CDR3. CDR3 nucleotide sequence: TGTGCCAGCAGCCAAGATACGGACAGGGGAAGTAATTCACCCCTCCACTTT. Translation: CASSQDTDRGSNSPLHF. The complete variable domain, with remaining parts taken from reference TRBV14 and TRBJ1-6, reads EAGVTQFPSHSVIEKGQTVTLRCDPISGHDNLYWYRRVMGKEIKFLLHFVKESKQDESGMPNNRFLAERTGGTYSTLKVQPAELEDSGVYFCASSQDTDRGSNSPLHFGNGTRLTVT.

This rearrangement joins TRBV7-8 to TRBJ1-6; no reliable D call. CDR1 and CDR2 (germline): SGHVS, FQNEAQ. This CDR3 is built from 15 residues. Trimming took off 5 bases at V and 5 bases at J, with 13 bases between the two ends. CDR3 bases: TGTGCCAGCAGCCCTGCGGCCGGGAATAATTCACCCCTCCACTTT. Amino acids: CASSPAAGNNSPLHF.

Here the CDR3 DNA reads TGTGCCAGCAGTCTTGACAGGGAAATGAGCAATCAGCCCCAGCATTTT. Encoded protein: CASSLDREMSNQPQHF. V gene TRBV2 combines with J gene TRBJ1-5; 7 bases line up with TRBD1. V lost 5 bases and J lost 1; bases outside the gene matches: 8. Germline-derived CDR1 and CDR2 are SNHLY and FYNNEI. The length of the CDR3 is 16 residues.

For the CDR3, the DNA is TGTGCCTGGAGTGACACAGATACGCAGTATTTT. Translated: CAWSDTDTQYF. The rearrangement uses TRBV30 and TRBJ2-3; D is unclear. Germline V gives CDR1 GTSNPN, CDR2 SVGIG (reference sequence). V lost 1 base, J lost 2 bases, and 1 base lay in between. The CDR3 has 11 amino acids. Filled out from reference TRBV30 and TRBJ2-3, the complete variable domain reads SQTIHQWPATLVQPVGSPLSLECTVEGTSNPNLYWYRQAAGRGLQLLFYSVGIGQISSEVPQNLSASRPQDRQFILSSKKLLLSDSGFYLCAWSDTDTQYFGPGTRLTVL.

The chain combines TRBV19 with TRBJ1-1; weak D call: TRBD1 (6 bases). The V end lost 7 bases, the J end lost 6 bases, and 15 bases lay between the germline ends. Germline V gene sequence: CDR1 LNHDA, CDR2 SQIVND (reference sequence). The CDR3 contains 13 residues. The CDR3 here is CASKGGSKAEAFF. The CDR3 DNA reads as TGTGCCAGTAAGGGGGGTAGTAAGGCTGAAGCTTTCTTT. The whole variable domain, filled in from reference TRBV19 and TRBJ1-1, reads DGGITQSPKYLFRKEGQNVTLSCEQNLNHDAMYWYRQDPGQGLRLIYYSQIVNDFQKGDIAEGYSVSREKKESFPLTVTSAQKNPTAFYLCASKGGSKAEAFFGQGTRLTVV.

The chain employs TRBV12-3 or TRBV12-4 and TRBJ1-1, with D perhaps matching TRBD1 (6 bases). Trimming stripped 5 bases from V and 1 base from J, with 8 bases between. The CDR3 length is 13 residues. CDR3 sequence reads: CASSRTANTEAFF. As DNA, the CDR3 is TGTGCCAGCAGTCGGACAGCGAACACTGAAGCTTTCTTT.

This rearrangement joins TRBV6-1 to TRBJ1-2; D is undetermined. The CDR3 extends over 12 amino acids. Trimming shortened V by 0 bases and J by 4 bases, and 3 bases separated the two germline ends. Germline CDR1 reads MNHNS; CDR2 reads SASEGT. The CDR3 DNA reads TGTGCCAGCAGTGAAGCAGTCTATGGCTACACCTTC. Amino acids: CASSEAVYGYTF.

The chain couples TRBV30 to TRBJ2-5; maybe TRBD1 (5 bases). Germline V gene sequence: CDR1 GTSNPN, CDR2 SVGIG (reference sequence). There are 14 residues in the CDR3. V was cut by 2 bases and J by 5 bases, with 15 bases left in between. CDR3 DNA: TGTGCCTGGAGTTCAGGGCAGGCTGGGGAGACCCAGTACTTC. Translated, it gives CAWSSGQAGETQYF.

This clone was detected only once. The chain recombines TRBV7-9 with TRBJ2-7, with 12 bases lining up with TRBD2. The CDR3 runs to 14 residues. After removal of 5 bases from V and 6 bases from J, the junction contained 5 bases not matched to a gene. The germline CDR1 and CDR2 sequences are SEHNR and FQNEAQ (reference sequence). In nucleotides, the CDR3 is TGTGCCAGCAGCACTAGCGGGGGGACTACCGAGCAGTACTTC. Translation gives CASSTSGGTTEQYF.